This T cell receptor beta chain was obtained from a study of blood T cell repertoires in COVID-19. Germline V lookup: CDR1 MDHEN, CDR2 SYDVKM. The J segment lost 8 bases and the V segment lost 5 bases, leaving 6 bases of the junction unmatched. CDR3 length equals 14 residues. Assay: immunoSEQ multiplex PCR; the TCRdb copy retains only in-frame clones and omits some. In the table there are a few hundred thousand clones, 85% to 90% of which are singletons. The chain employs TRBV28 and TRBJ2-4; TRBD1 matches at 10 bases. The sequencing sample was made of PBMCs or T cells enriched from blood (not recorded which). This receptor was identified in a woman aged 18 to 35 with acute COVID-19. CDR3 residues: CASSRQGARDIQYF. The CDR3 DNA sequence: TGTGCCAGCAGTCGACAGGGGGCGAGGGACATTCAGTACTTC.